This T cell receptor (beta chain) was profiled in a study of shared clonotypes between healthy human individuals. On the study more broadly: Each donor had three CD4 naive, three CD4 memory, two CD8 naive and one CD8 memory plate.

The germline V and J ends were trimmed by 1 base and 5 bases, with 2 bases remaining between them. The CDR3 has 12 amino acids. Germline lookup yields CDR1 LNHNV and CDR2 YYDKDF (reference sequence). About this clone itself: Antigen: not known. Within the sample, other DNA sequences also encode this same CDR3.

Study-wide points: Non-shared clonotypes were found to have lower generation probabilities than the clonotypes that were shared by all four of the sorted-subset donors.

Positively selected for CCR7, the CD45RO-negative cells used as naive CD8 cells excluded terminally differentiated effector memory CD45RA+ cells. The assay used deep level. The data were produced by immunoSEQ multiplex PCR, yet TCRdb's version contains in-frame clones alone and is incomplete. The data show about 2.2 million clones, just under 95% seen once. The TCR was taken from a man aged 18 to 35 in good health. Some clones in this sample may be carry-over from other donors' samples. The chain carries TRBV15 and TRBJ2-2, with D uncertain. Material for sequencing was naive CD8+ T cells from PBMCs. The CDR3 loop reads CATSRGTGELFF. CDR3 DNA sequence: TGTGCCACCAGCAGAGGGACCGGGGAGCTGTTTTTT.